This T cell receptor (beta chain) stems from a study of blood T cell repertoires in COVID-19. Study context: Samples came from the United States, Italy and Spain, spanning acute and convalescent COVID-19.

Germline CDR1 and CDR2: SGDLS and YYNGEE. The CDR3 runs 13 residues. The trim removed 7 bases at V and 4 bases at J, leaving 7 bases unmatched. The data were produced by immunoSEQ multiplex PCR, yet TCRdb's version contains in-frame clones alone and is incomplete. The data contain approximately 400,000 clones, over 65% of them singletons. This receptor was taken from a human donor with acute or convalescent COVID-19. The donor label of this sample is uncertain. The source material was peripheral blood. The J gene is TRBJ1-1, the V gene TRBV9; 7 nucleotides match TRBD1. The DNA of the CDR3 is TGTGCCAGCGGTCGGGACAGCTTCACTGAAGCTTTCTTT. Its protein is CASGRDSFTEAFF.